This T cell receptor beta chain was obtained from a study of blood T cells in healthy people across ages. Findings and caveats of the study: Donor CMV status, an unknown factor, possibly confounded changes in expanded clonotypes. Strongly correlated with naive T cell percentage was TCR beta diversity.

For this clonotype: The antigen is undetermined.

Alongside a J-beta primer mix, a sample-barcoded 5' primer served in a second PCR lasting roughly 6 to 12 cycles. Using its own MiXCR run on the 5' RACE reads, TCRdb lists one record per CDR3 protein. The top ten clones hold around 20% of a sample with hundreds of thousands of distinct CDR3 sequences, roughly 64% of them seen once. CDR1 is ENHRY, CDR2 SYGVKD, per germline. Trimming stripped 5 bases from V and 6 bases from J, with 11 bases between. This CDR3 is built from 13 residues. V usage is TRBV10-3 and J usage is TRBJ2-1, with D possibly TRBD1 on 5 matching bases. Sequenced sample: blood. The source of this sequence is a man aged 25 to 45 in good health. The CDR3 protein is CAISTGIGNEQFF. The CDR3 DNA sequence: TGTGCCATCAGTACAGGTATCGGCAATGAGCAGTTCTTC.